This T cell receptor beta chain was observed in a study of cytotoxic CD8 clonotypes in ibrutinib-treated CLL. To note about this clone: Its antigen is not identified.

CDR1 MDHEN and CDR2 SYDVKM come from the germline V gene. V was shortened by 2 bases and J by 3 bases, with 14 bases between the two germline ends. The CDR3 covers 16 residues. Study-wide findings and caveats: The study found clonality rose at ibrutinib response, then fell toward baseline at progression.

The assay was immunoSEQ multiplex PCR, and TCRdb's table has in-frame clones only and misses some. Here the sample spans around 160,000 clones, 70% to 90% being singletons. The V call is TRBV28, the J call TRBJ2-1, with no clear D. The sample consisted of PBMCs, taken at disease progression, from a patient treated with ibrutinib. This receptor was taken from a human donor with chronic lymphocytic leukemia. The CDR3 spells CASSLKSWWGYNEQFF. The CDR3 DNA sequence: TGTGCCAGCAGTTTAAAATCCTGGTGGGGCTACAATGAGCAGTTCTTC.